The clone carrying this T cell receptor (beta chain) was seen at least ten times. The antigen is not known. V shed 5 bases and J shed 3 bases, with 10 bases lying between them. There are 13 residues in the CDR3. CDR1 is SEHNR, CDR2 FQNEAQ, per germline (reference sequence). RNA transcripts provided the template for amplifying TCR beta CDR3 regions. Following a first-round RT-PCR that used HTBI primers, a second-round multiplex PCR was carried out. TCRdb passed the multiplex PCR reads through MiXCR, listing each CDR3 protein once. The profile shows about 740,000 distinct CDR3 sequences, around 40% of them singletons. The data derive from a study of Graves' ophthalmopathy and Graves' hyperthyroidism. Regarding the study as a whole: The model reached just under 71% sensitivity and under 75% specificity for predicting ophthalmopathy progression. Thyroid clonotypes that were expanded above 0.001 frequency mostly also appeared in blood.

Orbital computed tomography, together with clinical symptoms, serum thyroxine, TRAb and thyroid ultrasound, was used for diagnosis. Sequenced material: peripheral blood. The TCR was taken from an adult man with Graves' ophthalmopathy. The chain uses TRBV7-9 and TRBJ1-2; no firm D call. CDR3 sequence reads: CASSPDGDYGYTF. CDR3 sequence (DNA): TGTGCCAGCAGCCCGGACGGAGACTATGGCTACACCTTC.